A single sample is the source of the 22 T cell receptor beta chains below, sequenced in a study of response to subunit inactivated influenza vaccine. TCRdb re-derived calls from the RT-PCR reads in MiXCR, one entry per CDR3 protein. Among more than 400,000 distinct CDR3 sequences listed, approximately 6.9% were seen once. The sequenced sample was PBMCs from blood, obtained about 24 months after vaccination. Receptor source: a man aged 50 to 69 who received an inactivated influenza vaccine.

This clonotype was seen only a few times. CDR3 loop: CASSLVPLGGSYEQYF. Written as DNA, the CDR3 is TGCGCCAGCAGCTTGGTCCCTTTGGGGGGGTCCTACGAGCAGTACTTC. This chain joins TRBV5-1 and TRBJ2-7; 7 nucleotides match TRBD2. Germline loops: CDR1 SGHRS, CDR2 YFSETQ. V was pared by 0 bases and J by 1 base, with 7 bases of the junction left unmatched. This CDR3 comprises 16 residues.

Only a few counts were recorded for this clonotype. This sequence joins TRBV21-1 and TRBJ2-1; the D call in the table, TRBD1, was not verified against the DNA. TRBV21-1 is tagged as a pseudogene. The CDR3 runs to 18 residues. The CDR3, as DNA: TGTGCCAGCAGCAACGGGGGACAGCCCTTGACCTTCTACAATGAGCAGTTCTTC. Translation gives CASSNGGQPLTFYNEQFF.

The chain is built from TRBV6-5 and TRBJ1-1; 7 positions agree with TRBD1. The CDR3 sequence is 13 residues long. The V and J ends lost 0 bases and 10 bases, in that order; junction bases with no gene match: 5. The germline gives CDR1 MNHEY, CDR2 SVGAGI. For the CDR3, the DNA is TGTGCCAGCAGTTACTCAGCTCGGACAGGAGCTTTCTTT. Its translation is CASSYSARTGAFF.

This sequence joins TRBV6-6 and TRBJ1-4; D is ambiguous. Germline CDR1 and CDR2: MNHNY and SVGAGI (reference sequence). This CDR3 is 14 amino acids long. The germline V and J ends were trimmed by 5 bases and 8 bases, with 15 bases remaining between them. The CDR3: CASSDGLSWEKLFF. The CDR3 DNA follows: TGTGCCAGCAGTGATGGGCTGTCCTGGGAAAAACTGTTTTTT.

The sample holds a few counts of this clonotype. V gene TRBV11-2 combines with J gene TRBJ2-7; 7 bases agree with TRBD2. V lost 1 base, J lost 4 bases, and 7 bases stayed unmatched. In germline, CDR1 is SGHAT, CDR2 FQNNGV. The CDR3 spans 15 residues. The CDR3, as DNA: TGTGCCAGCAGCTTAGGGGGGTGGGAGGGTTACGAGCAGTACTTC. This sequence encodes CASSLGGWEGYEQYF. Combining the CDR3 with reference TRBV11-2 and TRBJ2-7 gives the whole variable domain EAGVAQSPRYKIIEKRQSVAFWCNPISGHATLYWYQQILGQGPKLLIQFQNNGVVDDSQLPKDRFSAERLKGVDSTLKIQPAKLEDSAVYLCASSLGGWEGYEQYFGPGTRLTVT.

The chain links TRBV7-8 to TRBJ2-1; perhaps TRBD2 as D (5 bases). Per the germline V gene, CDR1 is SGHVS and CDR2 is FQNEAQ. V shed 5 bases and J shed 4 bases, with 15 bases lying between them. This CDR3 region has 15 residues. The CDR3 DNA follows: TGTGCCAGCAGCCCAACATCGGGGTTATACAATGAGCAGTTCTTC. Residues: CASSPTSGLYNEQFF.

This chain links TRBV3-1 with TRBJ2-7; 10 positions agree with TRBD1. J lost 5 bases, V lost 2 bases, and 12 bases had no gene match. The CDR3 consists of 17 residues. Germline lookup yields CDR1 LGHDT and CDR2 YNNKEL (reference sequence). As DNA, the CDR3 is TGTGCCAGCAGCCAACCTCCATCCGGGACAGGGGTCCACGAGCAGTACTTC. Amino acids: CASSQPPSGTGVHEQYF.

The genes are TRBV25-1 and TRBJ1-2, with D possibly matching TRBD1 (5 bases). The V end was cut by 4 bases, the J end by 4 bases, with 22 bases between. CDR1 and CDR2 from the germline V gene are MGHDK and SYGVNS. This CDR3 has 17 residues. The DNA for the CDR3 is TGTGCCAGCAGTGCTTCCCGGCAGGGAGATCTCCGCTATGGCTACACCTTC. It yields the protein CASSASRQGDLRYGYTF.

This clonotype was detected a few times. CDR3 region: CASSLASVGHGELFF. The CDR3, as DNA: TGCGCCAGCAGCTTGGCGTCAGTGGGACACGGGGAGCTGTTTTTT. The chain joins TRBV5-1 to TRBJ2-2; D perhaps matches TRBD1 (6 bases). CDR3 length equals 15 residues. Trimming stripped 0 bases from V and 7 bases from J, with 13 bases between. CDR1 SGHRS and CDR2 YFSETQ come from the germline V gene.

This clonotype was seen only a few times. The chain is built from TRBV12-3 or TRBV12-4 and TRBJ2-2; 10 positions agree with TRBD1. Germline trimming cut 5 bases from V and 1 base from J; bases unmatched to any gene: 7. CDR3 length: 17 residues. The CDR3 spells CASSHGTGAMNTGELFF. The DNA for the CDR3 is TGTGCCAGCAGTCACGGGACAGGGGCTATGAACACCGGGGAGCTGTTTTTT.

This clonotype was seen only a few times. The rearrangement joins TRBV4-3 to TRBJ2-1; the match to TRBD2 covers 8 bases. The ends lost 0 bases at V and 6 bases at J; junction bases unmatched: 7. The CDR3 loop spans 16 amino acids. CDR1 and CDR2 (germline): LGHNA, YSLEER. CDR3 region: CASSQERSLAGNEQFF. The CDR3 DNA reads TGCGCCAGCAGCCAAGAAAGGAGTCTAGCGGGCAATGAGCAGTTCTTC.

This clonotype turned up a few times. The chain is built from TRBV27 and TRBJ1-1; perhaps TRBD1 as D (5 bases). Germline assignment: CDR1 MNHEY and CDR2 SMNVEV (reference sequence). The CDR3 consists of 13 residues. Trimming stripped 3 bases from V and 5 bases from J, with 10 bases between. The CDR3 region is CASSLGGETEAFF. The CDR3 DNA is TGTGCCAGCAGTTTGGGAGGGGAGACTGAAGCTTTCTTT.

This clonotype turned up a few times. This rearrangement joins TRBV23-1 to TRBJ2-1; D unresolved. TRBV23-1 is an ORF; its function is uncertain. There are 16 residues in the CDR3. Trimming removed 0 bases from V and 4 bases from J, with 13 bases in between. CDR3 sequence reads: CASSQSPAAGYNEQFF. In DNA, the CDR3 is TGCGCCAGCAGTCAATCACCGGCGGCAGGTTACAATGAGCAGTTCTTC.

The V call is TRBV27, the J call TRBJ2-5; D possibly corresponds to TRBD1 (6 bases). CDR3 size: 15 residues. V was trimmed by 5 bases and J by 6 bases, leaving 19 bases between them. Germline V lookup: CDR1 MNHEY, CDR2 SMNVEV (reference sequence). This CDR3 is CASSRLGAEGQTQYF. CDR3 DNA: TGTGCCAGCAGTCGTCTGGGGGCAGAGGGGCAGACCCAGTACTTC.

The J gene is TRBJ2-1, the V gene TRBV20-1; 9 nucleotides align to TRBD2. J gave up 8 bases and V 5 bases, and 7 bases lay outside the gene matches. This CDR3 is 13 amino acids long. Germline CDR1 DFQATT, CDR2 SNEGSKA (reference sequence). The chain's CDR3 is CSASLAGFDEQFF. As DNA, the CDR3 is TGCAGTGCTTCCCTAGCGGGATTTGATGAGCAGTTCTTC.

In DNA, the CDR3 is TGCAGTGCTATCGGGCCTAGCGGGAGTATCTACGAGCAGTACTTC. As protein: CSAIGPSGSIYEQYF. The chain carries TRBV20-1 and TRBJ2-7; TRBD2 matches 10 bases. Per the germline V gene, CDR1 is DFQATT and CDR2 is SNEGSKA (reference sequence). The V segment lost 4 bases and the J segment 3 bases; nucleotides outside the gene matches: 9. CDR3 size: 15 residues.

As concerns this clonotype: One junction end does not reproduce the germline sequence, and a read error may be involved. The chain joins TRBV24-1 to TRBJ2-1; no firm D call. Germline lookup yields CDR1 KGHDR and CDR2 SFDVKD. This CDR3 contains 12 residues. The CDR3 nucleotides read TGTACCACCGGTGATTTTTACAATGAGCAGTTCTTC. Protein: CTTGDFYNEQFF.

This clonotype has a count of ten or more. The rearrangement links TRBV3-1 to TRBJ1-1; D unresolved. CDR3 length equals 13 residues. Germline loops: CDR1 LGHDT, CDR2 YNNKEL (reference sequence). V lost 5 bases and J lost 3, with 10 bases in between. The CDR3 reads CASSKQIYTEAFF. CDR3 coding DNA: TGTGCCAGCAGCAAACAGATTTACACTGAAGCTTTCTTT.

At least ten counts were recorded for this clonotype. The V and J genes are TRBV20-1 and TRBJ1-1, with 7 bases aligning to TRBD1. The V gene end was trimmed by 0 bases and the J gene end by 10 bases; junction bases not matched to a gene: 8. This CDR3 region has 13 residues. CDR1 DFQATT and CDR2 SNEGSKA come from the germline V gene (reference sequence). Written as DNA, the CDR3 is TGCAGTGCTAGAGAAAAACAGGGGCAGGGAGCTTTCTTT. This codes for CSAREKQGQGAFF.

This clonotype was counted between two and nine times. The chain has TRBV29-1 and TRBJ2-7, with 10 bases that match TRBD1. The CDR3 totals 13 residues. Germline CDR1 reads SQVTM; CDR2 reads ANQGSEA. The trim removed 6 bases at V and 4 bases at J, leaving 6 bases unmatched. The CDR3: CSVASGQGYEQYF. In nucleotides, the CDR3 is TGCAGCGTAGCCTCGGGACAGGGGTACGAGCAGTACTTC.

In nucleotides, the CDR3 is TGTGCCAGCAGCCGATCGACTGGCACTGAAGCTTTCTTT. This sequence encodes CASSRSTGTEAFF. The chain has TRBV14 and TRBJ1-1; D gene uncertain. The germline V gene encodes CDR1 SGHDN and CDR2 FVKESK. V dropped 4 bases and J dropped 4 bases, with 10 bases sitting between them. The CDR3 contains 13 residues.

The table lists this clonotype with many counts. The J gene is TRBJ2-7, the V gene TRBV3-1; 8 bases agree with TRBD1. The CDR3 totals 16 residues. The V segment lost 0 bases and the J segment 4 bases; nucleotides outside the gene matches: 8. Looked up from germline, CDR1 is LGHDT and CDR2 is YNNKEL (reference sequence). The CDR3 is CASSQEPGTGSYEQYF. The CDR3 bases are TGTGCCAGCAGCCAAGAACCCGGGACAGGTTCTTACGAGCAGTACTTC.